The present T cell receptor beta chain was sequenced within a study of blood T cell repertoires in COVID-19. Germline CDR1 reads MNHEY; CDR2 reads SMNVEV (reference sequence). The V and J ends lost 7 bases and 7 bases, in that order; junction bases with no gene match: 20. The CDR3 extends over 19 amino acids. The protocol was immunoSEQ multiplex PCR, while the TCRdb copy is restricted to in-frame clones and leaves out a portion. Of approximately 250,000 clones listed, about 80% are singletons. V is TRBV27 and J is TRBJ2-1; 12 bases line up with TRBD2. This receptor was obtained from a man younger than 40 with acute COVID-19. Sequencing used PBMCs or T cells enriched from blood (not recorded which). The CDR3 DNA is TGTGCCAGCATCTGGAGGGTGACTAGCGGGAGCTCCTACGCTAATGAGCAGTTCTTC. Its protein product is CASIWRVTSGSSYANEQFF.